The 20 T cell receptor beta chains below all came from one sample that was sequenced in a study of beta chain features in type 1 diabetes. Expressed TCRB transcripts were sequenced because the entire RNA isolate underwent reverse transcription. TCRdb's table, derived via immunoSEQ multiplex PCR, lists solely in-frame clones and lacks some. The data show just over 450,000 clones, approximately 30% seen once. The specimen sequenced was naive CD4+ T cells from blood. The receptors originated from a man between 18 and 29 years old in good health.

The CDR3: CASSLGGEAADTQYF. Written as DNA, the CDR3 is TGTGCCAGCAGCCTCGGAGGCGAGGCGGCAGATACGCAGTATTTT. The chain uses TRBV7-9 and TRBJ2-3, with D possibly being TRBD2 (5 bases). This CDR3 comprises 15 residues. Germline V gene data show CDR1 as SEHNR and CDR2 as FQNEAQ (reference sequence). V was pared by 5 bases and J by 4 bases, with 16 bases between.

V usage is TRBV27 and J usage is TRBJ2-3; 7 bases are a match to TRBD1. CDR3 length: 13 residues. Germline V gene data show CDR1 as MNHEY and CDR2 as SMNVEV (reference sequence). The junction had 4 bases not matched to a gene; V was cut back by 6 bases and J by 4 bases. CDR3 in amino acids: CASSRQGPDTQYF. The CDR3 DNA reads as TGTGCCAGCAGCCGACAGGGACCAGATACGCAGTATTTT.

This chain connects TRBV6-6 to TRBJ2-7, with D perhaps matching TRBD1 (6 bases). CDR3 length: 13 residues. From germline, CDR1 is MNHNY and CDR2 SVGAGI (reference sequence). V was trimmed by 4 bases and J by 0 bases, leaving 7 bases between them. The CDR3 nucleotides read TGTGCCAGCAGTTGGACAGTCTCCTACGAGCAGTACTTC. Protein sequence: CASSWTVSYEQYF.

V usage is TRBV29-1 and J usage is TRBJ2-1; the D is unclear. The ends were cut back, 6 bases at V and 4 bases at J, with 19 bases in the middle. Looked up from germline, CDR1 is SQVTM and CDR2 is ANQGSEA. CDR3 length: 15 amino acids. CDR3 nucleotides: TGCAGCGTCGCTACAAGACTCGCTGAATACAATGAGCAGTTCTTC. Protein sequence: CSVATRLAEYNEQFF.

The V gene is TRBV4-1, the J gene TRBJ1-2, with a weak D call TRBD1 (6 bases). There are 17 residues in the CDR3. The germline gives CDR1 MGHRA, CDR2 YSYEKL. Between the trimmed V and J ends, which lost 1 base and 5 bases, there was a span of 20 bases. For the CDR3, the DNA is TGCGCCAGCAGCCAAGGAGTCGGGGTAGTCACAGGGTATGGCTACACCTTC. This sequence encodes CASSQGVGVVTGYGYTF.

CDR3 region: CATSRPGTPLGEQYF. The DNA for the CDR3 is TGTGCCACCAGCAGGCCCGGGACACCTTTGGGCGAGCAGTACTTC. The rearrangement joins TRBV15 to TRBJ2-7, with D perhaps TRBD1 (6 bases). Between the trimmed V and J ends, which lost 3 bases and 6 bases, there was a span of 18 bases. The CDR3 has 15 residues. In germline, CDR1 is LNHNV, CDR2 YYDKDF (reference sequence).

A few counts support this clone. This rearrangement joins TRBV25-1 to TRBJ2-7; TRBD1 matches at 9 bases. This CDR3 has 16 residues. The J segment lost 5 bases and the V segment lost 5 bases, leaving 13 bases of the junction unmatched. CDR1 MGHDK and CDR2 SYGVNS come from the germline V gene. Here the CDR3 reads CASSPSRDRVNHEQYF. The CDR3 DNA sequence: TGTGCCAGCAGTCCCTCCCGGGACAGGGTAAACCACGAGCAGTACTTC.

This chain uses TRBV6-6 with TRBJ1-2, with 7 nucleotides matching TRBD1. CDR3 length: 13 residues. Germline CDR1 reads MNHNY; CDR2 reads SVGAGI (reference sequence). V gave up 7 bases and J gave up 4 bases; unmatched junction bases: 6. The CDR3 DNA sequence: TGTGCCAGCAACGAGTCAGGGGGCTATGGCTACACCTTC. Its translation is CASNESGGYGYTF.

This clone was found a few times. The chain has TRBV10-3 and TRBJ2-7; D is possibly TRBD2 (5 bases). The V and J ends lost 5 bases and 0 bases respectively, with 8 bases between them. This CDR3 has 13 amino acids. Germline CDR1 reads ENHRY; CDR2 reads SYGVKD. The CDR3 here is CAISPGSSYEQYF. CDR3 nucleotides: TGTGCCATCAGTCCGGGGAGCTCCTACGAGCAGTACTTC.

The chain is built from TRBV7-9 and TRBJ2-2, with D hard to call. With 2 bases removed from V and 1 base from J, the gap between germline ends came to 5 bases. CDR3 length equals 14 residues. Germline V gene lookup returns CDR1 SEHNR and CDR2 FQNEAQ (reference sequence). The CDR3 loop is CASSLMGNTGELFF. The CDR3 DNA reads as TGTGCCAGCAGCTTAATGGGGAACACCGGGGAGCTGTTTTTT.

V is TRBV5-4 and J is TRBJ2-3; TRBD1 matches 12 bases. The junction had 2 bases not matched to a gene; V was cut back by 0 bases and J by 0 bases. CDR3 length equals 17 residues. Germline V lookup: CDR1 SGHNT, CDR2 YYREEE (reference sequence). The CDR3 DNA reads as TGTGCCAGCAGCTTGGGGGACAGGGGGCTGAGCACAGATACGCAGTATTTT. This translates into CASSLGDRGLSTDTQYF.

This chain connects TRBV10-3 to TRBJ2-5, with TRBD2 identical over 9 bases. V lost 3 bases to trimming and J lost 5 bases; unmatched junction nucleotides: 7. The CDR3 loop spans 15 amino acids. Germline CDR1 and CDR2: ENHRY and SYGVKD. The CDR3: CAISDLGTSSETQYF. Here the CDR3 DNA reads TGTGCCATCAGTGATCTCGGGACTAGCAGTGAGACCCAGTACTTC.

This clone was counted only a few times. The chain couples TRBV7-2 to TRBJ1-4; a possible D gene is TRBD1 (5 bases). CDR3 size: 16 residues. The germline CDR1 and CDR2 sequences are SGHTA and FQGNSA. V lost 5 bases and J 0 bases, leaving 13 bases between the germline ends. CDR3 sequence reads: CASSALGTPTNEKLFF. The CDR3 nucleotides read TGTGCCAGCAGCGCCCTAGGGACCCCAACTAATGAAAAACTGTTTTTT.

The chain uses TRBV9 and TRBJ1-1; D not certain. Germline CDR1 and CDR2: SGDLS and YYNGEE. The CDR3 is 15 residues long. V was cut by 0 bases and J by 3 bases, with 12 bases left in between. The CDR3 region has the DNA TGTGCCAGCAGCGTAGGTTTACAGCGGGACACTGAAGCTTTCTTT. Translating it yields CASSVGLQRDTEAFF. The full variable domain, with the rest looked up from reference TRBV9 and TRBJ1-1, is DSGVTQTPKHLITATGQRVTLRCSPRSGDLSVYWYQQSLDQGLQFLIQYYNGEERAKGNILERFSAQQFPDLHSELNLSSLELGDSALYFCASSVGLQRDTEAFFGQGTRLTVV.

This clone was detected once. This sequence joins TRBV9 and TRBJ1-2; D is uncertain. Germline V lookup: CDR1 SGDLS, CDR2 YYNGEE. Trimming pared 4 bases from V and 8 bases from J, leaving 12 bases between. The CDR3 is 12 amino acids. CDR3 protein: CASSTRPGGYTF. The CDR3 DNA reads TGTGCCAGCAGCACCCGCCCGGGGGGCTACACCTTC. Based on the CDR3 plus reference TRBV9 and TRBJ1-2, the full variable domain is DSGVTQTPKHLITATGQRVTLRCSPRSGDLSVYWYQQSLDQGLQFLIQYYNGEERAKGNILERFSAQQFPDLHSELNLSSLELGDSALYFCASSTRPGGYTFGSGTRLTVV.

J is TRBJ1-1 and V is TRBV6-1, with D perhaps matching TRBD1 (5 bases). The germline V and J ends were trimmed by 9 bases and 3 bases, with 8 bases remaining between them. Germline CDR1 MNHNS, CDR2 SASEGT. The CDR3 extends over 11 amino acids. In nucleotides, the CDR3 is TGTGCCAGTCGGGGGGACACTGAAGCTTTCTTT. Translated: CASRGDTEAFF.

This clone turned up a few times. This chain links TRBV4-3 with TRBJ1-2, with D possibly TRBD1 on 5 matching bases. Germline values: CDR1 LGHNA, CDR2 YSLEER. The V end lost 1 base, the J end lost 6 bases, and 18 bases lay between the germline ends. This CDR3 has 16 residues. CDR3 nucleotide sequence: TGCGCCAGCAGCCAAGTGTACAGGTCCCCTCTCAATGGCTACACCTTC. Protein product: CASSQVYRSPLNGYTF.

The genes are TRBV14 and TRBJ1-2; D remains unclear. V lost 4 bases and J lost 0, with 6 bases in between. This CDR3 contains 13 residues. The V gene's germline CDR1 is SGHDN and CDR2 FVKESK. The CDR3 region has the DNA TGTGCCAGCAGCCCCTCGCCTAACTATGGCTACACCTTC. This codes for CASSPSPNYGYTF.

The V gene is TRBV15, the J gene TRBJ2-7, with 13 bases identical to TRBD2. The CDR3 is made up of 18 amino acids. J lost 4 bases, V lost 0 bases, and 9 bases had no gene match. Germline V gene data show CDR1 as LNHNV and CDR2 as YYDKDF (reference sequence). The CDR3 region has the DNA TGTGCCACCAGCAGAGATCACGGACTAGCGGGAGATAGGTACGAGCAGTACTTC. It encodes CATSRDHGLAGDRYEQYF.

This clone was picked up a small number of times. CDR3 in DNA: TGTGCCAGTAGTCTCCAGGACAGCTACGAGCAGTACTTC. Its translation: CASSLQDSYEQYF. V gene TRBV19 combines with J gene TRBJ2-7, with D maybe TRBD1 (6 bases). V lost 5 bases and J 3 bases, leaving 11 bases between the germline ends. The germline V gene encodes CDR1 LNHDA and CDR2 SQIVND (reference sequence). The CDR3 totals 13 residues.